The 31 T cell receptor beta chains listed next were all sequenced from one sample in a study of blood T cell repertoires in COVID-19. Produced via immunoSEQ multiplex PCR; TCRdb's table is partial and in-frame only. In the table there are about 130,000 clones, about 81% of which are singletons. The material sequenced was peripheral blood. The receptors derive from a woman aged 50 to 60 with acute or convalescent COVID-19.

The gene calls are TRBV9 and TRBJ2-2; 15 bases fit TRBD2. From germline, CDR1 is SGDLS and CDR2 YYNGEE. The CDR3 length is 20 residues. With V trimmed by 3 bases and J by 4 bases, 13 bases remained unmatched. The CDR3 DNA sequence: TGTGCCAGCAGCGCTCTCCCGGGACTAGCGGGGGGTACTGGCACCGGGGAGCTGTTTTTT. Translated: CASSALPGLAGGTGTGELFF. The whole variable domain, remainder taken from reference TRBV9 and TRBJ2-2, is DSGVTQTPKHLITATGQRVTLRCSPRSGDLSVYWYQQSLDQGLQFLIQYYNGEERAKGNILERFSAQQFPDLHSELNLSSLELGDSALYFCASSALPGLAGGTGTGELFFGEGSRLTVL.

This clone was counted a few times. V gene TRBV3-1 (or the pseudogene TRBV3-2) combines with J gene TRBJ2-1; 9 bases fit TRBD2. The length of the CDR3 is 16 residues. Trimming cost V 1 base and J 7 bases; bases outside gene matches: 8. Germline V gene data show CDR1 as LGHDT and CDR2 as YNNKEL (reference sequence). This chain's CDR3 is CASSQASGGNLNEQFF. CDR3 in DNA: TGTGCCAGCAGCCAAGCCAGCGGGGGGAACCTAAATGAGCAGTTCTTC.

This sequence joins TRBV5-4 and TRBJ2-3, with 9 bases lining up with TRBD1. Germline trimming cut 4 bases from V and 2 bases from J; bases unmatched to any gene: 5. This CDR3 is 15 amino acids long. The germline V gene has CDR1 SGHNT and CDR2 YYREEE (reference sequence). The DNA for the CDR3 is TGTGCCAGCAGCGCCGGGACAGGGTCCACAGATACGCAGTATTTT. Translated: CASSAGTGSTDTQYF.

The rearrangement links TRBV5-4 to TRBJ1-1; D not certain. Germline V CDR1 and CDR2: SGHNT, YYREEE (reference sequence). Trimming pared 6 bases from V and 1 base from J, leaving 10 bases between. This CDR3 has 13 amino acids. As DNA, the CDR3 is TGTGCCAGCAACTCTGGGCCGAACACTGAAGCTTTCTTT. Its translation: CASNSGPNTEAFF.

The V gene is TRBV7-9, the J gene TRBJ1-2, with 7 bases lining up with TRBD1. With V trimmed by 1 base and J by 10 bases, 6 bases remained unmatched. The CDR3 has 13 amino acids. CDR1 is SEHNR, CDR2 FQNEAQ, per germline (reference sequence). CDR3 bases: TGTGCCAGCAGCTTAGTAGGGGGCTTTCTCTACACCTTC. This codes for CASSLVGGFLYTF.

The chain is built from TRBV24-1 and TRBJ2-2; possible D gene TRBD1, 5 bases. In germline, CDR1 is KGHDR, CDR2 SFDVKD. The germline V and J ends were trimmed by 4 bases and 6 bases, with 17 bases remaining between them. The CDR3 consists of 16 residues. The CDR3 spells CATSDNSDMGSGELFF. CDR3 DNA: TGTGCCACCAGTGACAACTCGGACATGGGCTCCGGGGAGCTGTTTTTT.

The table lists this clone with a count of one. This rearrangement joins TRBV20-1 to TRBJ1-5; no firm D call. Germline V CDR1 and CDR2: DFQATT, SNEGSKA (reference sequence). V was cut by 3 bases and J by 2 bases, with 11 bases left in between. The CDR3 has 14 amino acids. The DNA for the CDR3 is TGCAGTGCTAGTAAAGCGAGGGGCAATCAGCCCCAGCATTTT. Its translation: CSASKARGNQPQHF.

The chain links TRBV7-6 to TRBJ2-5, with TRBD2 matching 8 bases. Germline trimming cut 8 bases from V and 3 bases from J; bases unmatched to any gene: 17. From germline, CDR1 is SGHVS and CDR2 FNYEAQ. This CDR3 is 17 amino acids long. This CDR3 is CASRGGNRDTEEETQYF. CDR3 bases: TGTGCCAGCCGGGGGGGCAATCGGGACACGGAGGAAGAGACCCAGTACTTC.

The chain joins TRBV2 to TRBJ2-1; D is perhaps TRBD2 (6 bases). The germline gives CDR1 SNHLY, CDR2 FYNNEI. Between the trimmed V and J ends, which lost 2 bases and 6 bases, there was a span of 11 bases. The CDR3 has 14 amino acids. As DNA, the CDR3 is TGTGCCAGCAGTGAAACTAGCTCGGTCAATGAGCAGTTCTTC. Protein: CASSETSSVNEQFF. The full variable domain, with the rest looked up from reference TRBV2 and TRBJ2-1, is EPEVTQTPSHQVTQMGQEVILRCVPISNHLYFYWYRQILGQKVEFLVSFYNNEISEKSEIFDDQFSVERPDGSNFTLKIRSTKLEDSAMYFCASSETSSVNEQFFGPGTRLTVL.

J is TRBJ2-3 and V is TRBV6-2 or TRBV6-3; TRBD2 matches at 15 bases. Per germline, CDR1 MNHEY and CDR2 SVGEGT. The CDR3 loop spans 17 amino acids. Trimming removed 4 bases from V and 2 bases from J; junction bases left unmatched: 4. CDR3 coding DNA: TGTGCCAGCAGTTTGGGACTAGCGGGGGGCCTCACAGATACGCAGTATTTT. It is translated as CASSLGLAGGLTDTQYF.

This clone was counted between two and nine times. The chain carries TRBV6-4 and TRBJ2-1, with 9 positions matching TRBD2. The germline CDR1 and CDR2 sequences are MRHNA and SNTAGT. V lost 3 bases to trimming and J lost 5 bases; unmatched junction nucleotides: 5. The CDR3 extends over 15 amino acids. The chain's CDR3 is CASSEGSGGNNEQFF. CDR3 DNA: TGTGCCAGCAGTGAGGGTAGCGGGGGTAACAATGAGCAGTTCTTC.

This chain uses TRBV11-2 with TRBJ1-2; D uncertain. The CDR3 covers 14 residues. V was cut by 5 bases and J by 4 bases, with 14 bases left in between. Germline loops: CDR1 SGHAT, CDR2 FQNNGV. CDR3 nucleotides: TGTGCCAGCAGCCCAGGCCCCTTGGGCTATGGCTACACCTTC. Its translation is CASSPGPLGYGYTF.

The chain has TRBV5-1 and TRBJ2-5; 10 bases agree with TRBD1. The CDR3 has 14 residues. V lost 0 bases, J lost 4 bases, and 0 bases stayed unmatched. CDR1 SGHRS and CDR2 YFSETQ come from the germline V gene. In nucleotides, the CDR3 is TGCGCCAGCAGCTTGGGGACAGGGGGAGAGACCCAGTACTTC. It encodes CASSLGTGGETQYF.

The rearrangement links TRBV7-6 to TRBJ2-7, with 9 bases matching TRBD2. Germline assignment: CDR1 SGHVS and CDR2 FNYEAQ. V shed 0 bases and J 2 bases; nucleotides not matched to a gene: 11. This CDR3 region has 18 residues. DNA of the CDR3: TGTGCCAGCAGCTTAGCGAGGGTAGCGGGAGAGGGCCCCTACGAGCAGTACTTC. It yields the protein CASSLARVAGEGPYEQYF.

The chain links TRBV11-2 to TRBJ2-7; no reliable D call. The V gene's germline CDR1 is SGHAT and CDR2 FQNNGV. The CDR3 loop spans 14 amino acids. V lost 5 bases and J lost 1, with 12 bases in between. The CDR3 spells CASSLMAASYEQYF. The CDR3, as DNA: TGTGCCAGCAGCCTAATGGCGGCTTCCTACGAGCAGTACTTC.

The CDR3 region is CASSETGDGYTF. As DNA, the CDR3 is TGTGCCAGCAGTGAGACAGGGGATGGCTACACCTTC. V usage is TRBV6-1 and J usage is TRBJ1-2, with TRBD1 matching over 8 bases. J was trimmed by 6 bases and V by 3 bases; bases with no gene match: 0. Looked up from germline, CDR1 is MNHNS and CDR2 is SASEGT. The CDR3 consists of 12 residues.

The rearrangement joins TRBV3-1 (or the pseudogene TRBV3-2) to TRBJ2-1, with 11 bases lining up with TRBD2. This CDR3 region has 18 residues. Germline V gene sequence: CDR1 LGHDT, CDR2 YNNKEL (reference sequence). Trimming took 1 base from V and 3 from J; bases not matched to a gene: 8. This CDR3 is CASSQGLAGGRNYNEQFF. DNA of the CDR3: TGTGCCAGCAGCCAAGGGCTAGCGGGAGGTCGGAACTACAATGAGCAGTTCTTC.

The chain employs TRBV2 and TRBJ2-1, with 12 nucleotides matching TRBD2. The CDR3 extends over 14 amino acids. Germline lookup yields CDR1 SNHLY and CDR2 FYNNEI. V lost 9 bases and J lost 2; bases outside the gene matches: 2. CDR3 coding DNA: TGTGCCAGTTCTAGCGGGAGGGCCTACAATGAGCAGTTCTTC. Translation: CASSSGRAYNEQFF.

This chain connects TRBV10-1 to TRBJ2-3; 10 bases fit TRBD2. Germline V gives CDR1 WNHNN, CDR2 SYGVQD (reference sequence). This CDR3 has 15 residues. With 4 bases clipped from V and 2 bases from J, the junction kept 3 bases outside the gene matches. In nucleotides, the CDR3 is TGCGCCAGCAGTGCCACTAGCGGGGACACAGATACGCAGTATTTT. It codes for CASSATSGDTDTQYF.

This sequence joins TRBV7-3 and TRBJ1-2; 10 positions match TRBD1. Losses at the gene ends were 1 base for V and 6 bases for J; bases not matched to a gene: 14. The CDR3 runs to 18 residues. From germline, CDR1 is SGHTA and CDR2 FQGTGA. CDR3 region: CASSLSPGTGDPRNGYTF. In nucleotides, the CDR3 is TGTGCCAGCAGCTTAAGTCCGGGGACAGGGGACCCAAGGAATGGCTACACCTTC.

The chain links TRBV7-2 to TRBJ2-5; D is perhaps TRBD2 (5 bases). CDR3 length equals 13 residues. Trimming stripped 5 bases from V and 5 bases from J, with 12 bases between. Looked up from germline, CDR1 is SGHTA and CDR2 is FQGNSA. CDR3 DNA: TGTGCCAGCAGCGACGGGGTTGGGGAGACCCAGTACTTC. This codes for CASSDGVGETQYF.

This clone occurred once. The chain uses TRBV28 and TRBJ1-5; 7 nucleotides align to TRBD1. This CDR3 has 15 residues. Germline values: CDR1 MDHEN, CDR2 SYDVKM. The V segment lost 4 bases and the J segment 6 bases; nucleotides outside the gene matches: 9. This chain's CDR3 is CASSSQGGRGQPQHF. CDR3 sequence (DNA): TGTGCCAGCAGTTCCCAAGGGGGCCGCGGTCAGCCCCAGCATTTT.

This rearrangement joins TRBV19 to TRBJ2-1; D uncertain. This CDR3 region has 13 residues. V was trimmed by 2 bases and J by 5 bases, leaving 7 bases between them. Germline CDR1 reads LNHDA; CDR2 reads SQIVND (reference sequence). This CDR3 is CASSIWPNNEQFF. DNA for the CDR3: TGTGCCAGTAGTATATGGCCCAACAATGAGCAGTTCTTC.

The chain carries TRBV28 and TRBJ1-1; D gene ambiguous. Trimming took off 8 bases at V and 2 bases at J, with 12 bases between the two ends. Germline CDR1 and CDR2: MDHEN and SYDVKM. This CDR3 has 13 residues. CDR3 nucleotides: TGTGCCAGCGTCACAAGAGGTAACACTGAAGCTTTCTTT. Translation gives CASVTRGNTEAFF.

The V gene is TRBV11-3, the J gene TRBJ2-1; the D gene is possibly TRBD1 (7 bases). Between the trimmed V and J ends, which lost 5 bases and 7 bases, there was a span of 15 bases. The CDR3 loop spans 14 amino acids. The V gene's germline CDR1 is SGHNT and CDR2 YENEEA. In DNA form, the CDR3 reads TGTGCCAGCAGCCCCCGCTCAGGGGGGAATGAGCAGTTCTTC. Amino acids: CASSPRSGGNEQFF.

This clone was counted a few times. The rearrangement links TRBV30 to TRBJ2-4, with D hard to call. The CDR3 has 13 residues. The ends were cut back, 0 bases at V and 8 bases at J, with 11 bases in the middle. The germline CDR1 and CDR2 sequences are GTSNPN and SVGIG (reference sequence). The CDR3 spells CAWSVRRVDIQYF. The CDR3, as DNA: TGTGCCTGGAGTGTACGAAGAGTGGACATTCAGTACTTC.

This chain joins TRBV2 and TRBJ2-1, with D possibly being TRBD1 (5 bases). Trimming took 4 bases from V and 6 from J, leaving 10 bases between them. CDR1 and CDR2 (germline): SNHLY, FYNNEI. The CDR3 is 13 residues long. The CDR3 protein is CASSVDTINEQFF. CDR3 bases: TGTGCCAGCAGTGTGGACACGATCAATGAGCAGTTCTTC.

J is TRBJ1-2 and V is TRBV28, with D possibly TRBD1 on 5 matching bases. Germline values: CDR1 MDHEN, CDR2 SYDVKM. Trimming removed 7 bases at V and 0 bases at J, with 15 bases between. This CDR3 comprises 15 residues. The CDR3 here is CASKKEGPTNYGYTF. CDR3 nucleotide sequence: TGTGCCAGCAAAAAGGAGGGGCCTACTAACTATGGCTACACCTTC.

The gene calls are TRBV5-8 and TRBJ2-1; TRBD1 aligns across 8 bases. J gave up 4 bases and V 1 base, and 4 bases lay outside the gene matches. This CDR3 region has 15 residues. Germline V lookup: CDR1 SGHTS, CDR2 YDEGEE. In DNA, the CDR3 is TGTGCCAGCAGCTTGAGAGGACAGGGTTACAATGAGCAGTTCTTC. This sequence encodes CASSLRGQGYNEQFF.

This clone was seen a handful of times. V and J are TRBV7-3 and TRBJ1-1; TRBD1 matches 7 bases. The germline CDR1 and CDR2 sequences are SGHTA and FQGTGA. This CDR3 is built from 15 residues. V lost 1 base, J lost 3 bases, and 5 bases stayed unmatched. The CDR3 coding sequence is TGTGCCAGCAGCTTAAGACCGGGGACAGACACTGAAGCTTTCTTT. Translating gives CASSLRPGTDTEAFF.

J is TRBJ1-4 and V is TRBV3-1 (or the pseudogene TRBV3-2); 10 nucleotides line up with TRBD1. V shed 1 base and J 8 bases; nucleotides not matched to a gene: 13. The germline V gene encodes CDR1 LGHDT and CDR2 YNNKEL (reference sequence). The CDR3 covers 18 residues. In DNA, the CDR3 is TGTGCCAGCAGCCAAGGAAGGATGGACAGGGGGAGTGGGGAAAAACTGTTTTTT. It codes for CASSQGRMDRGSGEKLFF.